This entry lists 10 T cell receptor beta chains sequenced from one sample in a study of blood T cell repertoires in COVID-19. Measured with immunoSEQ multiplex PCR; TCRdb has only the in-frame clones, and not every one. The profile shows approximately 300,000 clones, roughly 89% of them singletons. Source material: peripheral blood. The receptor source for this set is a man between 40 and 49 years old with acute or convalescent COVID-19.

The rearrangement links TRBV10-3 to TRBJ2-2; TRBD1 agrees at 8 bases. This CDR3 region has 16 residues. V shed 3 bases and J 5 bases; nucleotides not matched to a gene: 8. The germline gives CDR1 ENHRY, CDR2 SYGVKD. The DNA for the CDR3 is TGTGCCATCAGTGACCGGGTGACAGGGGTTACCGGGGAGCTGTTTTTT. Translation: CAISDRVTGVTGELFF.

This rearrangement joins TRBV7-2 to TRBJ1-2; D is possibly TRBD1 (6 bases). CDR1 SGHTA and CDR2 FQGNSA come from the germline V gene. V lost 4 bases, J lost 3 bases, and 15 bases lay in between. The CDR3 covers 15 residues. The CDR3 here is CASSSPRDKYYGYTF. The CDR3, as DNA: TGTGCCAGCAGCTCTCCCCGGGACAAATACTATGGCTACACCTTC.

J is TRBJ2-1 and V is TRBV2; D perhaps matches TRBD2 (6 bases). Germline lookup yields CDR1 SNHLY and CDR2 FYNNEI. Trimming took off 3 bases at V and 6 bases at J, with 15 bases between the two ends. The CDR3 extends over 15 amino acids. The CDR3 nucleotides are TGTGCCAGCAGTGAGCTTAGCGGCGCCTCCAATGAGCAGTTCTTC. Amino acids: CASSELSGASNEQFF. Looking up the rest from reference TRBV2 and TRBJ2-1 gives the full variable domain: EPEVTQTPSHQVTQMGQEVILRCVPISNHLYFYWYRQILGQKVEFLVSFYNNEISEKSEIFDDQFSVERPDGSNFTLKIRSTKLEDSAMYFCASSELSGASNEQFFGPGTRLTVL.

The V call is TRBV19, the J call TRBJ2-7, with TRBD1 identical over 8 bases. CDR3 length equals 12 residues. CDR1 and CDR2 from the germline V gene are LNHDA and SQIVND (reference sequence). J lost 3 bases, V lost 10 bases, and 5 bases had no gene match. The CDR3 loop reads CATNDRGYEQYF. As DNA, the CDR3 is TGTGCCACTAACGACAGGGGCTACGAGCAGTACTTC.

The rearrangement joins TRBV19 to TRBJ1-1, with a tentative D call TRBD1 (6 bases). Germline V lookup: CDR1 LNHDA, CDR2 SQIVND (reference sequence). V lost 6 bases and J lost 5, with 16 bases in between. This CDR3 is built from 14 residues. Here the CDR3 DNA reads TGTGCCAGTAGGGTGGGACACTTAAGGACTGAAGCTTTCTTT. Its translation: CASRVGHLRTEAFF.

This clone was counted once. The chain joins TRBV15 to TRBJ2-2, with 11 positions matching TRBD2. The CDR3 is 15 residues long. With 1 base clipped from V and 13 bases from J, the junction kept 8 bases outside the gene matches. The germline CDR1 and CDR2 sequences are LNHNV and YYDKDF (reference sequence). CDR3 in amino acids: CATSRVRLAGGGLFF. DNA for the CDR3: TGTGCCACCAGCAGAGTACGCCTAGCGGGGGGCGGGCTGTTTTTT.

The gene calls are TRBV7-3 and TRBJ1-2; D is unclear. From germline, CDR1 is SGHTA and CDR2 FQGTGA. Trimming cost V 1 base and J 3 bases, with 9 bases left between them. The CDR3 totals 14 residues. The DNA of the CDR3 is TGTGCCAGCAGCTTAAGGGGAGATGACTATGGCTACACCTTC. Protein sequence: CASSLRGDDYGYTF.

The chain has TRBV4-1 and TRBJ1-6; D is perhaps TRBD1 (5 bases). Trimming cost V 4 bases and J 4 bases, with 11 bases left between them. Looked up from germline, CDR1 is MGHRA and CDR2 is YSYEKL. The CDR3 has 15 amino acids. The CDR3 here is CASSLIQEYNSPLHF. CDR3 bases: TGCGCCAGCAGCCTTATACAGGAGTATAATTCACCCCTCCACTTT.

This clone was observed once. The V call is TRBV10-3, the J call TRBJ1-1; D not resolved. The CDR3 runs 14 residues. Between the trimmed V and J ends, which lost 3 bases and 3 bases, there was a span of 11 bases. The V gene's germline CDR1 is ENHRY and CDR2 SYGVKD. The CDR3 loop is CAISERSEYTEAFF. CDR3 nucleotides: TGTGCCATCAGTGAAAGGAGTGAATACACTGAAGCTTTCTTT.

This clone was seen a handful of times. The CDR3, as DNA: TGTGCCAGCAGCTTCGGAACAGGGGCGGGCACCGGGGAGCTGTTTTTT. Its protein is CASSFGTGAGTGELFF. The chain links TRBV5-6 to TRBJ2-2; 7 nucleotides match TRBD1. From germline, CDR1 is SGHDT and CDR2 YYEEEE. The CDR3 sequence is 16 residues long. The junction had 8 bases not matched to a gene; V was cut back by 2 bases and J by 4 bases. The full variable domain, with the rest looked up from reference TRBV5-6 and TRBJ2-2, is DAGVTQSPTHLIKTRGQQVTLRCSPKSGHDTVSWYQQALGQGPQFIFQYYEEEERQRGNFPDRFSGHQFPNYSSELNVNALLLGDSALYLCASSFGTGAGTGELFFGEGSRLTVL.